These 7 T cell receptor beta chains were sequenced from one sample in a study of blood T cells in healthy people across ages. A second roughly 6 to 12 cycle PCR used barcoded and J-beta primers. TCRdb passed the 5' RACE reads through MiXCR, listing each CDR3 protein once. The data contain some 1,800,000 distinct CDR3 sequences, about 39% of them seen just once; the ten biggest clones take up roughly 23%. The source material was blood. Receptor source: a human donor in good health.

Points on this clonotype: One base away lies a much larger clone, so this may be a sequencing read error. This rearrangement joins TRBV20-1 to TRBJ1-2; D possibly corresponds to TRBD1 (6 bases). The CDR3 totals 13 residues. V was cut by 8 bases and J by 2 bases, with 15 bases left in between. Germline V lookup: CDR1 DFQATT, CDR2 SNEGSKA (reference sequence). In nucleotides, the CDR3 is TGCAGTACAAAAGAGGGGGTGAACTATGGCTACACCTTC. Translating it yields CSTKEGVNYGYTF.

This sequence joins TRBV5-1 and TRBJ2-7, with D possibly matching TRBD1 (5 bases). The CDR3 is 15 residues long. The V gene's germline CDR1 is SGHRS and CDR2 YFSETQ. Trimming left V 4 bases short and J 2 bases short, with 16 bases between. The CDR3 loop is CASSGSQGDPYEQYF. The CDR3 DNA follows: TGCGCCAGCAGCGGCTCGCAGGGTGATCCCTACGAGCAGTACTTC.

Notes on this clonotype: It may be a read error: a sequence one base away is much more abundant. The chain combines TRBV4-1 with TRBJ1-1, with D unclear. CDR3 length equals 14 residues. Trimming left V 1 base short and J 4 bases short, with 10 bases between. Germline V gives CDR1 MGHRA, CDR2 YSYEKL. As DNA, the CDR3 is TGCGCCAGCAGCCAAGGACGGATGAGCACTGAAGCTTTCTTT. Encoded protein: CASSQGRMSTEAFF.

This clonotype was detected only a few times. The chain combines TRBV6-6 with TRBJ1-3; 8 positions agree with TRBD1. The CDR3 contains 16 residues. CDR1 and CDR2 from the germline V gene are MNHNY and SVGAGI (reference sequence). V shed 5 bases, J shed 3 bases, and the junction held 9 bases outside the gene matches. CDR3 protein: CASSPRTGIGGNTIYF. CDR3 nucleotide sequence: TGTGCCAGCAGTCCCCGGACAGGGATAGGTGGAAACACCATATATTTT.

The chain is built from TRBV10-3 and TRBJ1-5; the D is unclear. The CDR3 runs 14 residues. CDR1 is ENHRY and CDR2 is SYGVKD in the germline V gene. Trimming shortened V by 6 bases and J by 4 bases, and 13 bases separated the two germline ends. The DNA for the CDR3 is TGTGCCATCAGCCTTGACGGCTATAATCAGCCCCAGCATTTT. This translates into CAISLDGYNQPQHF.

This clonotype was counted only a few times. A much larger clone is a single base away; this may be a read error. V gene TRBV20-1 combines with J gene TRBJ1-2; 11 bases map to TRBD1. The length of the CDR3 is 13 residues. Germline-derived CDR1 and CDR2 are DFQATT and SNEGSKA (reference sequence). The chain's CDR3 is CNAHQGTGGGYTF. The CDR3 nucleotides are TGCAATGCCCACCAAGGGACAGGGGGTGGCTACACCTTC.

V and J are TRBV6-2 or TRBV6-3 and TRBJ1-1, with D uncertain. This CDR3 is built from 11 residues. In germline, CDR1 is MNHEY, CDR2 SVGEGT. Trimming took 2 bases from V and 4 from J, leaving 2 bases between them. In DNA form, the CDR3 reads TGTGCCAGCAGTTACCCCACTGAAGCTTTCTTT. Its translation is CASSYPTEAFF.